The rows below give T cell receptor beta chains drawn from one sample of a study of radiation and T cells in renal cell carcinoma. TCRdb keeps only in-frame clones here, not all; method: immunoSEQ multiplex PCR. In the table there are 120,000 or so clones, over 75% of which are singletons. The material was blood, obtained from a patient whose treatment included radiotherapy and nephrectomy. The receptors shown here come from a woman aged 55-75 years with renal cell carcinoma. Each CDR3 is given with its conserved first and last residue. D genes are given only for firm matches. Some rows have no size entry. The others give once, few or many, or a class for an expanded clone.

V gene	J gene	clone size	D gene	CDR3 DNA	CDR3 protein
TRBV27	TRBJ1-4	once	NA	TGTGCCAGCAGTTTATCCAGGGTAGCTAATGAAAAACTGTTTTTT	CASSLSRVANEKLFF
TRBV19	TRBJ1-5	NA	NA	TGTGCCAGTAGTGCTCACCCGACAGCTTACGGCGGGCAGCCCCAGCATTTT	CASSAHPTAYGGQPQHF
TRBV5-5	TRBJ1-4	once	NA	TGTGCCAGCAGCTTGGTAGGGGGGCCTAATGAAAAACTGTTTTTT	CASSLVGGPNEKLFF
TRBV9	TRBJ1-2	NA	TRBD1	TGTGCCAGCAGCGTGGGGGACAGCAACTATGGCTACACCTTC	CASSVGDSNYGYTF
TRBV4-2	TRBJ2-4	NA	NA	TGTGCCAGCAGCCAAGAGGGCCCCGGGCTAGCCAAAAACATTCAGTACTTC	CASSQEGPGLAKNIQYF
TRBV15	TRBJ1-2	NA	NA	TGTGCCACCAGCAGGGCAGATGATGGCTACACCTTC	CATSRADDGYTF
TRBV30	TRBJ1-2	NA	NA	TGTGCCTGGAGGTGGGGCGATTCATACGGCTACACCTTC	CAWRWGDSYGYTF
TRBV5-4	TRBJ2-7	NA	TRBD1	TGTGCCAGCAGCCTCTCCTCGACAGGGGGTTCCAACGAGCAGTACTTC	CASSLSSTGGSNEQYF
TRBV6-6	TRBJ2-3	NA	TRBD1	TGTGCCGTGAGGGACAGGTCCACAGATACGCAGTATTTT	CAVRDRSTDTQYF
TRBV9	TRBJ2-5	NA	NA	TGTGCCAGCAGCGTAGCCGGGGGCAACCAACGGGAGACCCAGTACTTC	CASSVAGGNQRETQYF
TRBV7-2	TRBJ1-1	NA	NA	TGTGCCAGCAGCTTAGATTTTTCGGTTAACACTGAAGCTTTCTTT	CASSLDFSVNTEAFF
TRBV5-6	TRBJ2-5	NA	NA	TGTGCCAGCAGCTTACCGTGGGACGGAGAATACCAAGAGACCCAGTACTTC	CASSLPWDGEYQETQYF
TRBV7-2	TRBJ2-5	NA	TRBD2	TGTGCCAGCAGCTTAGGGACTAGCGGAGGACAAGAGACCCAGTACTTC	CASSLGTSGGQETQYF
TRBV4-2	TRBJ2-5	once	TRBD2	TGTGCCAGCAGCCAAGAGGTTAGCGGGGGGGCGGAGACCCAGTACTTC	CASSQEVSGGAETQYF
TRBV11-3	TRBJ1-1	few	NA	TGTGCCAGCAGCTTAGTTGCTGGGGACACTGAAGCTTTCTTT	CASSLVAGDTEAFF
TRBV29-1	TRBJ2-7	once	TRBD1	TGCAGCGTTGAAGAAAGGACAGGGGGGGCCTACGAGCAGTACTTC	CSVEERTGGAYEQYF
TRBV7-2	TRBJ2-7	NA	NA	TGTGCCAGCAGCTCCCCGGGGTCCTCAAGGGCCTACGAGCAGTACTTC	CASSSPGSSRAYEQYF
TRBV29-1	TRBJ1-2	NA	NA	TGCAGCGTTGTGGTCCAACAGGGAGTTCGGGGCTACACCTTC	CSVVVQQGVRGYTF
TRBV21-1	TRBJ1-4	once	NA	TGTGCCAGAAGCAGGGGGTATCCTAATGAAAAACTGTTTTTT	CARSRGYPNEKLFF
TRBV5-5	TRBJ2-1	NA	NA	TGCGCCAGCAGCCAATTAAAGGTTCCCTACAATGAGCAGTTCTTC	CASSQLKVPYNEQFF
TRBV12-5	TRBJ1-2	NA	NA	TGTGCTAGTGGAACAACGGAAGTTGACTACACCTTC	CASGTTEVDYTF
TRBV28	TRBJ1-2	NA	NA	TGTGCCAGCAGTTTAGAACTCTATGGCTACACCTTC	CASSLELYGYTF
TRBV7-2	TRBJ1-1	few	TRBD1	TGTGCCAGCAGCCTATGGACAGGGGGCACTGAAGCTTTCTTT	CASSLWTGGTEAFF
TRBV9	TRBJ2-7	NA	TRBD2	TGTGCCAGCAGCGCCACCGGAACTAGCGGGGATTACGAGCAGTACTTC	CASSATGTSGDYEQYF
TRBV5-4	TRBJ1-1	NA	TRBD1	TGTGCCAGTCGACAGGGTAGCACTGAAGCTTTCTTT	CASRQGSTEAFF
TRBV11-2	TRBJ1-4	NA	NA	TGTGCCAGCAGCTTATCCCAAGGAGTTCTCGAAAAACTGTTTTTT	CASSLSQGVLEKLFF
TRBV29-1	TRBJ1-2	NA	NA	TGCAGCGTCGCTACAGCTACGAAATATGGCTACACCTTC	CSVATATKYGYTF
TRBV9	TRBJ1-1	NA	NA	TGTGCCAGCAGCGTGCAGGACGGGAACACTGAAGCTTTCTTT	CASSVQDGNTEAFF
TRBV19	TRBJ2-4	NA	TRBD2	TGTGCCAGTAGGATTAGCGGGGGGGACATTCAGTACTTC	CASRISGGDIQYF
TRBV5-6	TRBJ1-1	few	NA	TGTGCCAGCAGCTTCACAGATCTTTACATGAACACTGAAGCTTTCTTT	CASSFTDLYMNTEAFF
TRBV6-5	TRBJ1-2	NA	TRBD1	TGTGCCAGCAGTTCCCCGGGACAGGGGAAGGGCTACACCTTC	CASSSPGQGKGYTF
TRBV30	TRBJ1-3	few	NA	TGTGCCTGGATCCCGACACCCGGCCACACCATATATTTT	CAWIPTPGHTIYF
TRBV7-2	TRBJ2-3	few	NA	TGTGCCAGCAGCTCCCCGGGCGGCGGATTATACATTACAGATACGCAGTATTTT	CASSSPGGGLYITDTQYF
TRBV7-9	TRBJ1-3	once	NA	TGTGCCAGCAGCTTAAATACTGGAAACACCATATATTTT	CASSLNTGNTIYF
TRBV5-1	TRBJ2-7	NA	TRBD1	TGCGCCAGCAGCTGGGGGACAGGTCTGTACGAGCAGTACTTC	CASSWGTGLYEQYF
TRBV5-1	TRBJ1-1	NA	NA	TGCGCCAGCAGCTTGATAAGCAGGGTTGGAACTGAAGCTTTCTTT	CASSLISRVGTEAFF
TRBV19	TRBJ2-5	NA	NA	TGTGCCAGTAGCCCCCCCCAGGAGCGAGAGACCCAGTACTTC	CASSPPQERETQYF
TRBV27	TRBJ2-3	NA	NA	TGTGCCAGCACCGCTGCTGGACTACGCACAGATACGCAGTATTTT	CASTAAGLRTDTQYF
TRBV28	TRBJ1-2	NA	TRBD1	TGTGCCAGCAGTTTACCCTGGACAGGAGTCTATGGCTACACCTTC	CASSLPWTGVYGYTF
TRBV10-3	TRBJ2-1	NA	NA	TGTGCCATCAAGAGAATGGGCGCCTACAATGAGCAGTTCTTC	CAIKRMGAYNEQFF
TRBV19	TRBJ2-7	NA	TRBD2	TGTGCCAGTAGTACAATAGCGGGAGCAGGGTACGAGCAGTACTTC	CASSTIAGAGYEQYF
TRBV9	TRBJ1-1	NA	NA	TGTGCCAGCAGCCTATGGGCCTCCGGGAACACTGAAGCTTTCTTT	CASSLWASGNTEAFF
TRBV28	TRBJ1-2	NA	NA	TGTGCCAGCAGTTCTCGGCAACCAGCTAACTATGGCTACACCTTC	CASSSRQPANYGYTF
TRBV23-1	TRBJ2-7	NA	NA	TGCGCCAGCAGTCAATCGGAACAGGGTTACTGCGAGCAGTACTTC	CASSQSEQGYCEQYF
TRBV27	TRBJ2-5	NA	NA	TGTGCCAGCAGTACCAACCAGGGGTCAGAGACCCAGTACTTC	CASSTNQGSETQYF
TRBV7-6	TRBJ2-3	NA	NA	TGTGCCAGCAGCTTAGTGGGGCCGGGGGATACGCAGTATTTT	CASSLVGPGDTQYF
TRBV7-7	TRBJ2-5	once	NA	TGTGCTAGCAGCTTAGCGTCGGACGCGGCAGGGACCCAGTACTTC	CASSLASDAAGTQYF
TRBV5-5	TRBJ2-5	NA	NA	TGTGCCAGCAGTCTAAGCGGCAACCAAGAGACCCAGTACTTC	CASSLSGNQETQYF
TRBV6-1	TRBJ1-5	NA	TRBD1	TGTGCCAGCAGTGACCGGGACAGAATTTATAGCAATCAGCCCCAGCATTTT	CASSDRDRIYSNQPQHF
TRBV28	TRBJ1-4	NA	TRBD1	TGTGCCAGTAAGACAGGGGGCGATGAAAAACTGTTTTTT	CASKTGGDEKLFF
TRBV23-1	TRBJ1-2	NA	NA	TGCGCCAGCTTAAGACCGGCCCGAGGCTACACCTTC	CASLRPARGYTF
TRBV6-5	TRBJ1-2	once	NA	TGTGCCAGCAGTACCCTCGCCTATGGCTACACCTTC	CASSTLAYGYTF
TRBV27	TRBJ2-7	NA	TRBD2	TGTGCCAGCAGTCCCCTACCGGGACTAGCGACCTACGAGCAGTACTTC	CASSPLPGLATYEQYF